The 5 T cell receptor beta chains below were found in one sample sequenced in a study of cytomegalovirus exposure and HLA in healthy donors. The PCR contained 60 Vbeta and 13 Jbeta primers. Assay: immunoSEQ multiplex PCR; the TCRdb copy retains only in-frame clones and omits some. This table holds 150,000 to 180,000 clones, 82% found once. Sequencing input: PBMCs. These receptors were taken from a woman in her forties or fifties in good health and CMV-seropositive.

This clone was picked up many times. V and J are TRBV28 and TRBJ1-2; TRBD1 matches 11 bases. Per germline, CDR1 MDHEN and CDR2 SYDVKM. Trimming took 5 bases from V and 4 from J; bases not matched to a gene: 9. CDR3 size: 16 residues. The CDR3 DNA follows: TGTGCCAGCAGTGTAACTCGGACAGGGGGCAGCTATGGCTACACCTTC. Translating gives CASSVTRTGGSYGYTF.

This clone was detected a few times. The chain has TRBV10-3 and TRBJ2-1; 7 nucleotides match TRBD1. This CDR3 is 15 amino acids long. Germline V gene sequence: CDR1 ENHRY, CDR2 SYGVKD. Germline trimming cut 5 bases from V and 4 bases from J; bases unmatched to any gene: 8. The CDR3 DNA follows: TGTGCCATCAGTCGAGACAGGGTCGGATACAATGAGCAGTTCTTC. This translates into CAISRDRVGYNEQFF.

The chain recombines TRBV29-1 with TRBJ1-2, with 7 nucleotides matching TRBD1. V was pared by 8 bases and J by 6 bases, with 9 bases of the junction left unmatched. The germline gives CDR1 SQVTM, CDR2 ANQGSEA. The CDR3 sequence is 12 residues long. CDR3 loop: CSIRQGLDGYTF. In DNA form, the CDR3 reads TGCAGCATCCGACAGGGTTTAGATGGCTACACCTTC. The whole variable domain, filled in from reference TRBV29-1 and TRBJ1-2, reads SAVISQKPSRDICQRGTSLTIQCQVDSQVTMMFWYRQQPGQSLTLIATANQGSEATYESGFVIDKFPISRPNLTFSTLTVSNMSPEDSSIYLCSIRQGLDGYTFGSGTRLTVV.

The rearrangement uses TRBV11-2 and TRBJ2-2, with TRBD1 matching 7 bases. The CDR3 sequence is 15 residues long. J was trimmed by 0 bases and V by 5 bases; bases with no gene match: 3. Per germline, CDR1 SGHAT and CDR2 FQNNGV. The CDR3 sequence: CASSLQGTNTGELFF. DNA of the CDR3: TGTGCCAGCAGCCTACAGGGGACGAACACCGGGGAGCTGTTTTTT.

The chain carries TRBV30 and TRBJ1-1; a weak D match, TRBD1 (5 bases). The CDR3 is 14 residues long. V was pared by 3 bases and J by 0 bases, with 11 bases between. CDR1 is GTSNPN, CDR2 SVGIG, per germline (reference sequence). The CDR3 DNA is TGTGCCTGGAGAGCGGGACGGATGAACACTGAAGCTTTCTTT. It specifies CAWRAGRMNTEAFF.